The entry below gives a single T cell receptor beta chain sequence along with its context. This entry belongs to a study of cytomegalovirus exposure and HLA in healthy donors. 13 Jbeta primers and 60 Vbeta primers were used for the PCR. TCRdb's copy holds only in-frame clones and misses some; the assay was immunoSEQ multiplex PCR. Counted here are around 88,000 clones, under 80% occurring once; the ten biggest clones make up roughly 7.3%. The CDR3 extends over 15 amino acids. The junction had 8 bases not matched to a gene; V was cut back by 5 bases and J by 1 base. The V gene's germline CDR1 is SGHVS and CDR2 FQNEAQ.

This chain joins TRBV7-8 and TRBJ2-7, with 7 bases fitting TRBD1. The sequence came from a man aged 50-59 years in good health and CMV-seropositive. Sample: PBMCs. CDR3 protein: CASSPATGFSYEQYF. In nucleotides, the CDR3 is TGTGCCAGCAGCCCCGCGACAGGGTTTTCCTACGAGCAGTACTTC.